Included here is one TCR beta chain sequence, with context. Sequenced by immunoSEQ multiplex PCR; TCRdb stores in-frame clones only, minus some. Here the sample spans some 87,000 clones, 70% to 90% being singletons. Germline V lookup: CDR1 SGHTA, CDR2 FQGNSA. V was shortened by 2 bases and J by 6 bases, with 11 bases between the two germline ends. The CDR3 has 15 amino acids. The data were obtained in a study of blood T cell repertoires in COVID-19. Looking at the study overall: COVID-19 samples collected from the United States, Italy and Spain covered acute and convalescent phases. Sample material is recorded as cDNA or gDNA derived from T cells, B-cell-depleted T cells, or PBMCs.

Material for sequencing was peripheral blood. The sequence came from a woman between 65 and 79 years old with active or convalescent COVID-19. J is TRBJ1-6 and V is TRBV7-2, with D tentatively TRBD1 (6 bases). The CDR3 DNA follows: TGTGCCAGCAGCTTAAGACAGGACCCTAATTCACCCCTCCACTTT. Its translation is CASSLRQDPNSPLHF.